This T cell receptor (beta chain) was found in a study of cytomegalovirus exposure and HLA in healthy donors. Whole-study results and caveats: Analyses of presence and absence presupposed an approximately uniform sequencing depth across donors. As a later analysis showed, a missense DCLRE1C variant was linked to trimming of TCR beta V- and J-genes.

Primers for the PCR totalled 60 Vbeta and 13 Jbeta. Only in-frame clones appear in the TCRdb table, and some are missing; sequencing was by immunoSEQ multiplex PCR. The table shows about 170,000 clones, with about 76% occurring only once. With regard to this clone: Its antigen is still unknown.

Sequencing was done on a sample of PBMCs. The sequence was collected from a woman between 18 and 29 years old in good health and CMV-seropositive.

CDR3 amino acids: CASSSPSYGYTF. In DNA, the CDR3 is TGTGCCAGCAGTTCCCCCAGCTATGGCTACACCTTC. The V call is TRBV28, the J call TRBJ1-2; D remains unclear. The CDR3 has 12 amino acids. V lost 4 bases and J lost 4, with 7 bases in between. In germline, CDR1 is MDHEN, CDR2 SYDVKM.